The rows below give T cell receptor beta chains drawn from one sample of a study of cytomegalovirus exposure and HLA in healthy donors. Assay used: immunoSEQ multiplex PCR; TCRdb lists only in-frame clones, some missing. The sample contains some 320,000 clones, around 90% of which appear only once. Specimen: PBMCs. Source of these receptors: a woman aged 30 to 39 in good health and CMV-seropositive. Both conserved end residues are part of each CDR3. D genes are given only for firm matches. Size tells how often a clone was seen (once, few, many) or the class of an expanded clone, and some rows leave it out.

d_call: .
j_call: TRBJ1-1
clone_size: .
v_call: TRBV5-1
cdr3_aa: CASSLVGDVTEAFF
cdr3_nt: TGCGCCAGCAGCTTGGTTGGGGATGTAACTGAAGCTTTCTTT

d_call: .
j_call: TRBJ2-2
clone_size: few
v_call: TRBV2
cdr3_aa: CASLAIGELFF
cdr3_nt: TGTGCCAGCCTAGCGATCGGGGAGCTGTTTTTT

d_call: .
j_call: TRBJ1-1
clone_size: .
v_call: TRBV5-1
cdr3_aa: CASSLGPTGANTEAFF
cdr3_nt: TGCGCCAGCAGCTTGGGCCCCACCGGGGCTAACACTGAAGCTTTCTTT

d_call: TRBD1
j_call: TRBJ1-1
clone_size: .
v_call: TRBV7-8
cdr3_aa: CASSLAPTGVREAFF
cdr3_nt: TGTGCCAGCAGCTTAGCCCCTACAGGGGTCCGTGAAGCTTTCTTT

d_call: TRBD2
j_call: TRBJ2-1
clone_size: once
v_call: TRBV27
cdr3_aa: CASSLFGLAGDNEQFF
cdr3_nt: TGTGCCAGCAGTTTATTCGGGCTAGCGGGGGACAATGAGCAGTTCTTC

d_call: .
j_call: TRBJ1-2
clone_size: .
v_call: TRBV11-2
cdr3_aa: CASSLDLGGRKGYTF
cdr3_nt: TGTGCCAGCAGCTTAGATTTGGGGGGGCGAAAAGGCTACACCTTC

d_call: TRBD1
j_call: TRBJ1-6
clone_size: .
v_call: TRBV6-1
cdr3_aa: CASNPRTGNSPLHF
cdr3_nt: TGTGCCAGCAACCCCAGGACAGGGAATTCACCCCTCCACTTT

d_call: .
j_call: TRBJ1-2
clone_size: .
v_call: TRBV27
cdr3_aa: CASSPDGINYGYTF
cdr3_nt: TGTGCCAGCAGTCCGGACGGGATCAACTATGGCTACACCTTC

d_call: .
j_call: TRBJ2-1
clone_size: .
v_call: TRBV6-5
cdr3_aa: CASSYSTRGPYNEQFF
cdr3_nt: TGTGCCAGCAGTTACTCGACCAGGGGTCCCTACAATGAGCAGTTCTTC

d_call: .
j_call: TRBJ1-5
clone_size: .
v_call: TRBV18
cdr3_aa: CASSPGTSDQPQHF
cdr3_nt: TGTGCCAGCTCTCCCGGGACATCAGATCAGCCCCAGCATTTT

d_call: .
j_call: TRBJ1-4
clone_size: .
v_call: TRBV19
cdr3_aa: CASSIKTGRLDEKLFF
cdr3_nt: TGTGCCAGTAGTATTAAAACCGGACGCTTGGATGAAAAACTGTTTTTT

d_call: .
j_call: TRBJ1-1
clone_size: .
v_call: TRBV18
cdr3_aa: CASSPGQRGMNTEAFF
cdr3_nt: TGTGCCAGCTCACCTGGACAGCGAGGGATGAACACTGAAGCTTTCTTT

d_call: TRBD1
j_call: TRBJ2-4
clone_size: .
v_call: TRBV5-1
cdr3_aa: CASSLGGTETKNIQYF
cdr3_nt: TGCGCCAGCAGCTTGGGAGGGACAGAGACCAAAAACATTCAGTACTTC

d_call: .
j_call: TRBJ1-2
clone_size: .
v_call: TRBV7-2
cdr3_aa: CASSSRQMGAYGYTF
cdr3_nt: TGTGCCAGCAGCTCCCGACAAATGGGCGCCTATGGCTACACCTTC

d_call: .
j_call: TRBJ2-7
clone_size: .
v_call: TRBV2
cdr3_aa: CASSATGLGSYEQYF
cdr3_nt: TGTGCCAGCAGCGCTACAGGGTTGGGCTCCTACGAGCAGTACTTC

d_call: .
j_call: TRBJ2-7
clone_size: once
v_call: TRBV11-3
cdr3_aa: CASSLNRGSEQYF
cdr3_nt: TGTGCCAGCAGCTTAAATCGGGGGAGCGAGCAGTACTTC

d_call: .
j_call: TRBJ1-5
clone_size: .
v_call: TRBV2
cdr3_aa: CASSEANLEAPQHF
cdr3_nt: TGTGCCAGCAGTGAAGCGAACCTAGAAGCCCCCCAGCATTTT